Reported below is one T cell receptor (beta chain). Sequencing was performed with immunoSEQ multiplex PCR; in TCRdb, only in-frame clones are kept and a portion is missing. The sample yields roughly 83,000 clones, over 80% seen once. V shed 0 bases and J 0 bases; nucleotides not matched to a gene: 3. The CDR3 length is 16 residues. Per germline, CDR1 GTSNPN and CDR2 SVGIG (reference sequence). These data belong to a study of T cell changes during pregnancy in multiple sclerosis. This sequence originates from a female donor in good health, serving as a control in a pregnancy study. Some clones in this sample may be carry-over from other donors' samples. The gene calls are TRBV30 and TRBJ2-3, with TRBD2 matching over 10 bases. Material: PBMCs, obtained in the first trimester of pregnancy. As DNA, the CDR3 is TGTGCCTGGAGTGTGGGACTAGCGACTAGCACAGATACGCAGTATTTT. Protein sequence: CAWSVGLATSTDTQYF.